Described below is a single T cell receptor beta chain sequence and its context. While infection was still active, Seattle patients were enrolled and then followed longitudinally. As processed by the authors: Quantification of nucleated cells was approximated via reference gene primer amplification. Method: immunoSEQ multiplex PCR; TCRdb's copy keeps in-frame clones and lacks some. V, J and clone size were drawn from that table, and D and trimming were deduced from the DNA. The table has roughly 200,000 clones, approximately 80% seen once; the top ten hold around 6.3%. The V and J ends lost 4 bases and 1 base respectively, with 13 bases between them. Germline values: CDR1 MNHEY, CDR2 SMNVEV (reference sequence). CDR3 size: 15 residues. The data stem from a study of blood T cell repertoires in COVID-19.

The chain combines TRBV27 with TRBJ1-1; a weak D match, TRBD1 (5 bases). The sequenced sample was peripheral blood. This clonotype was obtained from a woman aged 40 to 55 with COVID-19, enrolled during active disease. The CDR3 reads CASSYRQNKNTEAFF. CDR3 coding DNA: TGTGCCAGCAGTTATCGACAGAACAAGAACACTGAAGCTTTCTTT.